A single T cell receptor (beta chain) is shown here with its context. The antigen remains undetermined. These data come from a study of regulatory dendritic cells for organ transplantation. CFSE-labeled sorted T cells met regulatory or mature dendritic cells for around five days. The assay was immunoSEQ multiplex PCR, and TCRdb's table has in-frame clones only and misses some. The profile shows roughly 12,000 clones, around nine tenths of them singletons. The V gene's germline CDR1 is SGHNT and CDR2 YYREEE (reference sequence). Trimming pared 1 base from V and 0 bases from J, leaving 7 bases between. The length of the CDR3 is 14 residues.

Sequencing was performed on naive CD8+ T cells from blood cultured with dendritic cells. Described subset: CD45RA+ naive T cells. The clonotype comes from a human donor in good health. V gene TRBV5-4 combines with J gene TRBJ2-5; D is undetermined. CDR3 DNA sequence: TGTGCCAGCAGCTTGTACAGTTACCAAGAGACCCAGTACTTC. This codes for CASSLYSYQETQYF.